This is a list of T cell receptor beta chains from one sample in a study of technical replicates of blood from a few donors. This table comes from immunoSEQ multiplex PCR, and its TCRdb copy is limited to in-frame clones, with some not included. The sample records some 85,000 clones, approximately 97% being singletons. Sequencing was done on a sample of T cells isolated from PBMCs. The receptors derive from a human donor in good health. Each CDR3 is given with its conserved first and last residue. Clone size appears in some rows only: once, few, many, or a class for an expanded clone.

J,size,V,CDR3
TRBJ1-5,-,TRBV7-3,CASSSGGPQHF
TRBJ2-3,-,TRBV10-3,CAISGLAEISTDTQYF
TRBJ2-2,once,TRBV4-3,CASSQDGWREGQTGELFF
TRBJ2-7,-,TRBV7-8,CASSLGPGTGGNEQYF
TRBJ2-7,-,TRBV6-5,CASSLETSSSYEQYF
TRBJ2-3,once,TRBV28,CASSFPRETSGITDTQYF
TRBJ1-5,-,TRBV9,CASSETGGNQPQHF
TRBJ2-7,once,TRBV4-3,CASSQDSNRHYEQYF
TRBJ1-5,few,TRBV19,CASSDRVDQPQHF
TRBJ1-2,-,TRBV29-1,CSVEVYRDRDSFGYTF
TRBJ2-2,-,TRBV30,CAWRRNTGELFF
TRBJ1-4,-,TRBV5-4,CASSPSIAGETELFF
TRBJ1-2,-,TRBV4-1,CASSHPGLKYGYTF
TRBJ2-1,-,TRBV14,CASSRDRVRYNEQFF
TRBJ2-5,once,TRBV9,CASSSRARETQYF
TRBJ2-1,-,TRBV27,CASRTGGNEQFF
TRBJ2-3,-,TRBV19,CASSSGNTDTQYF
TRBJ2-1,-,TRBV6-5,CASSYTSGSNEQFF
TRBJ2-7,-,TRBV27,CASRRTGVDEQYF
TRBJ2-1,-,TRBV6-1,CASSETGDYHNEQFF
TRBJ1-2,-,TRBV7-2,CASSLAGTANYGYTF
TRBJ2-1,few,TRBV4-1,CASSQGLQYNEQFF
TRBJ2-3,-,TRBV5-1,CASSWGRTSGRHRTDTQYF
TRBJ2-1,-,TRBV28,CASSFGRQAVGEQFF
TRBJ1-2,-,TRBV15,CATSTSGQGGGYTF
TRBJ1-1,-,TRBV15,CATSRVRRAGGAFF
TRBJ1-2,-,TRBV29-1,CSAAGGSDYGYTF
TRBJ2-1,once,TRBV19,CASSPLAGVYNEQFF
TRBJ1-1,-,TRBV7-9,CASSQTVMSEAFF
TRBJ1-3,-,TRBV9,CASSREGGGISGNTIYF
TRBJ2-5,-,TRBV10-3,CAIRGTSGAQETQYF
TRBJ2-5,-,TRBV19,CASSPRLLQETQYF
TRBJ2-7,-,TRBV27,CASSSGGTGGYEQYF
TRBJ2-1,-,TRBV7-9,CASSSGLAGGPEEQFF
TRBJ2-7,once,TRBV11-3,CASSLQDEQYF
TRBJ1-1,-,TRBV5-6,CASSPSAGGKAFF
TRBJ2-6,-,TRBV5-1,CASSPGTGGAGANVLTF
TRBJ1-2,-,TRBV6-5,CASSYQPGDYGYTF
TRBJ1-5,-,TRBV5-1,CASSLVVGREQPQHF
TRBJ2-4,-,TRBV7-2,CASRSLRDIKNIQYF
TRBJ1-5,-,TRBV4-3,CASSQERGQGQPQHF
TRBJ2-1,-,TRBV4-3,CASSLRGNNEQFF
TRBJ2-7,once,TRBV25-1,CASSDGTGDYEQYF
TRBJ1-1,-,TRBV9,CASSVIPGPNTEAFF
TRBJ1-1,-,TRBV4-1,CASSQEGGKTEAFF
TRBJ1-1,-,TRBV4-3,CASSQDYRNTEAFF
TRBJ2-1,-,TRBV5-1,CASSVAGIGGGNEQFF
TRBJ2-1,-,TRBV6-5,CASSYYTSADEQFF
TRBJ2-3,-,TRBV7-2,CATHPGGTPLQYF
TRBJ1-4,-,TRBV5-1,CASSSEDRADYATNEKLFF
TRBJ2-2,-,TRBV4-1,CASSQVATPGELFF
TRBJ2-2,once,TRBV5-4,CASSRRGFNTGELFF